The present T cell receptor beta chain was sequenced within a study of CD8+ T cells in alopecia areata. The study, taken as a whole, reports: Against the mouse data, patients shared TCRs less clearly, possibly for HLA reasons. The study found tofacitinib significantly decreased scalp clonality and expanded CD8+ clones among the top 100.

CDR3 size: 13 residues. Per the germline V gene, CDR1 is MGHDK and CDR2 is SYGVNS. V shed 6 bases and J 7 bases; nucleotides not matched to a gene: 3. Treatment reported: oral pan-JAK inhibitor, 5-10 mg twice daily. This clone was found a few times. The antigen remains unidentified. Extracted RNA was reverse transcribed into cDNA, the sequencing template. The data were produced by immunoSEQ multiplex PCR, yet TCRdb's version contains in-frame clones alone and is incomplete. Of about 120,000 clones detected, about 50% appear once; the ten largest clones hold 0.46%. The chain links TRBV25-1 to TRBJ1-6, with TRBD1 matching over 7 bases. The source material was CD4+ T cells sorted from blood, sampled at week 4, from a patient treated with tofacitinib. This receptor was obtained from a human donor with alopecia areata. CDR3 sequence reads: CASRVGQNSPLHF. CDR3 nucleotides: TGTGCCAGCAGGGTGGGACAGAATTCACCCCTCCACTTT.